The 3 T cell receptor beta chains in this list originate from one sample, sequenced in a study of blood T cell repertoires in COVID-19. TCRdb's table, derived via immunoSEQ multiplex PCR, lists solely in-frame clones and lacks some. The sample includes approximately 200,000 clones, approximately 90% of them seen just once. Source material: peripheral blood. These receptors were taken from a man between 65 and 85 years old with acute or convalescent COVID-19.

The CDR3 region has the DNA TGTGCCAGCACTTCTGGGAGGGAGCGCAATGAGCAGTTCTTC. This codes for CASTSGRERNEQFF. This sequence joins TRBV27 and TRBJ2-1, with 7 bases matching TRBD2. CDR3 length: 14 residues. The germline V gene encodes CDR1 MNHEY and CDR2 SMNVEV (reference sequence). The V and J ends lost 7 bases and 6 bases, in that order; junction bases with no gene match: 9.

The chain couples TRBV7-9 to TRBJ2-1; 9 nucleotides line up with TRBD1. With V trimmed by 5 bases and J by 9 bases, 11 bases remained unmatched. Germline V lookup: CDR1 SEHNR, CDR2 FQNEAQ (reference sequence). The CDR3 consists of 15 residues. The CDR3 is CASSPPGTGFAEQFF. The CDR3 nucleotides are TGTGCCAGCAGCCCCCCCGGGACAGGGTTCGCTGAGCAGTTCTTC.

The rearrangement joins TRBV5-6 to TRBJ2-7; D perhaps matches TRBD2 (6 bases). The CDR3 extends over 14 amino acids. Germline V lookup: CDR1 SGHDT, CDR2 YYEEEE. The germline V and J ends were trimmed by 0 bases and 3 bases, with 10 bases remaining between them. The CDR3 loop is CASSLETGGYEQYF. The CDR3 coding sequence is TGTGCCAGCAGCTTGGAGACCGGGGGCTACGAGCAGTACTTC.